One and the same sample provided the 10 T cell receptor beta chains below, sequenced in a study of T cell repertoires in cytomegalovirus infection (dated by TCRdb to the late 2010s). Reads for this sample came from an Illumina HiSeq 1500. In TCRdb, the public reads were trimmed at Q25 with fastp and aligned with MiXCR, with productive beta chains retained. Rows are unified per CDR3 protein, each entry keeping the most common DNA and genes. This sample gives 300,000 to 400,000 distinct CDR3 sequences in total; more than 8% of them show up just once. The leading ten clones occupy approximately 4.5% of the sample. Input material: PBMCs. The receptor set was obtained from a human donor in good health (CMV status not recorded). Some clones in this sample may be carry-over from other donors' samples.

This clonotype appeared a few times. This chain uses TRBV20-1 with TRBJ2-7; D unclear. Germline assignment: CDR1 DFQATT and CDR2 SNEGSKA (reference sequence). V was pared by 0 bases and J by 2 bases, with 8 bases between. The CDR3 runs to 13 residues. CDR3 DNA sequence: TGCAGTGCTAGAGATATGCTAGCCTACGAGCAGTACTTC. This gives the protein CSARDMLAYEQYF.

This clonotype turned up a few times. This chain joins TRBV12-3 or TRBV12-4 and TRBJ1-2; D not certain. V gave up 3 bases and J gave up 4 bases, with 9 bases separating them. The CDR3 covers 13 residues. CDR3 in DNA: TGTGCCAGCAGTTTCGGACGGGGCTATGGCTACACCTTC. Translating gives CASSFGRGYGYTF.

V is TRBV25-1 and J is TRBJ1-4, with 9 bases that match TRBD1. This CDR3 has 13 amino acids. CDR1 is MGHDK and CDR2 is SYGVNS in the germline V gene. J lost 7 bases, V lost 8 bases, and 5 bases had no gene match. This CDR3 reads CASADRGSEKLFF. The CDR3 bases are TGTGCCAGCGCCGACAGGGGGAGTGAAAAACTGTTTTTT.

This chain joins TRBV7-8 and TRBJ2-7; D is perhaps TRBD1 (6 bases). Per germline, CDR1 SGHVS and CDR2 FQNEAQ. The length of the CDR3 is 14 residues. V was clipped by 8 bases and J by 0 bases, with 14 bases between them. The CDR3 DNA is TGTGCCAGCCTCTCAACAGGGACCTCCTACGAGCAGTACTTC. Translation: CASLSTGTSYEQYF.

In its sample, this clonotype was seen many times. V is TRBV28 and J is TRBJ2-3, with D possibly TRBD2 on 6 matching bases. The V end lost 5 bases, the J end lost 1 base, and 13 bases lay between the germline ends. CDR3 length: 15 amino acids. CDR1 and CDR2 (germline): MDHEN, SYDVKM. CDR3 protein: CASSLLAARTDTQYF. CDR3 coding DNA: TGTGCCAGCAGTCTACTAGCAGCACGCACAGATACGCAGTATTTT.

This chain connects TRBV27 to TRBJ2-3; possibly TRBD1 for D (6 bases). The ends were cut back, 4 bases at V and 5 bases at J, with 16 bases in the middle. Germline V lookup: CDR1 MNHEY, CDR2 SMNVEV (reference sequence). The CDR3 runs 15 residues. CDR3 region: CASSSIFVGGDTQYF. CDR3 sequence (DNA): TGTGCCAGCAGTTCAATTTTTGTAGGGGGAGATACGCAGTATTTT.

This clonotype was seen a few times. CDR3 sequence: CASSPDMSNGYTF. CDR3 coding DNA: TGTGCCAGCAGCCCTGACATGAGCAATGGCTACACCTTC. The V call is TRBV7-2, the J call TRBJ1-2; D gene ambiguous. V lost 5 bases and J 6 bases, leaving 13 bases between the germline ends. The germline CDR1 and CDR2 sequences are SGHTA and FQGNSA. The CDR3 loop spans 13 amino acids.

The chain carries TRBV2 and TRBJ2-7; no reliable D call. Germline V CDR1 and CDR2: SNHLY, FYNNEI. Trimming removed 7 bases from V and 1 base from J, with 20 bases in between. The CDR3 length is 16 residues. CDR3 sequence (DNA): TGTGCCAGCATTGGAGAGGTGTCGGCGGCTTCCTACGAGCAGTACTTC. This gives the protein CASIGEVSAASYEQYF.

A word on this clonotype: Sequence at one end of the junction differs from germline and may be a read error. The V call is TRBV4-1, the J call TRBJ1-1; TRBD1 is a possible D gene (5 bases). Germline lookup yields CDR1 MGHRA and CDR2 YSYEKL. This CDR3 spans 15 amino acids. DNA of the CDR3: TGTGCCAGCAGCCCCCGGGCAGGGATGAACACTGAAGCTTTCTTT. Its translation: CASSPRAGMNTEAFF.

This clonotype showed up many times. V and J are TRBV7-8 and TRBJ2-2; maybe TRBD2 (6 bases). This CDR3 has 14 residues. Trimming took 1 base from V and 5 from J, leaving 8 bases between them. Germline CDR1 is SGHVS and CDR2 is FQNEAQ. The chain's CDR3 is CASSLETSTGELFF. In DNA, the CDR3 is TGTGCCAGCAGCTTAGAGACTAGTACCGGGGAGCTGTTTTTT.